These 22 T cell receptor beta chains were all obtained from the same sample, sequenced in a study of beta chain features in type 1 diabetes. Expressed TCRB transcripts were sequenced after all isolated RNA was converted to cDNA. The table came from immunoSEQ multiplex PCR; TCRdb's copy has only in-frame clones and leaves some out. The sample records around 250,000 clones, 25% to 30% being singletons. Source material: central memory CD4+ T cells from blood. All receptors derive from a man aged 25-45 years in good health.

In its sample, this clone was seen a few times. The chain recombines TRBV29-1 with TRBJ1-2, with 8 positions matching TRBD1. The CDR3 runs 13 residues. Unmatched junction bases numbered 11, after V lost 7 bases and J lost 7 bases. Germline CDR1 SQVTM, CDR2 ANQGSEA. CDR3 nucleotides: TGCAGCGCCGCCCGACAGGGGCTGGCTGGCTACACCTTC. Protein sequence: CSAARQGLAGYTF. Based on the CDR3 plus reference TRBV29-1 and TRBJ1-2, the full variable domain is SAVISQKPSRDICQRGTSLTIQCQVDSQVTMMFWYRQQPGQSLTLIATANQGSEATYESGFVIDKFPISRPNLTFSTLTVSNMSPEDSSIYLCSAARQGLAGYTFGSGTRLTVV.

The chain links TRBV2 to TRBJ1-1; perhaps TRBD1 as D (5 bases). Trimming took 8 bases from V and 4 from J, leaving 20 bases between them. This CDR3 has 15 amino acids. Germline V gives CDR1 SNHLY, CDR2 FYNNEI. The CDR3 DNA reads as TGTGCCAGCCTCCCGAATCGGCAGGGAGGCACTGAAGCTTTCTTT. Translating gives CASLPNRQGGTEAFF.

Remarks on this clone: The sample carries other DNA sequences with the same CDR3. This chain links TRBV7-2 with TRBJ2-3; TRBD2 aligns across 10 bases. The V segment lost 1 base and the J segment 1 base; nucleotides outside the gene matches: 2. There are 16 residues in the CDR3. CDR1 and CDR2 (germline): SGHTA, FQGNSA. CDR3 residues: CASSLGLAGGTDTQYF. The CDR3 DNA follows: TGTGCCAGCAGCTTAGGCCTAGCGGGGGGCACAGATACGCAGTATTTT.

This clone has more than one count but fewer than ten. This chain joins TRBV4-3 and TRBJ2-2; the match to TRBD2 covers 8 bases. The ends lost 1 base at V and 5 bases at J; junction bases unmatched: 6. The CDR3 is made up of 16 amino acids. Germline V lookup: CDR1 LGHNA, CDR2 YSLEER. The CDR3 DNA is TGCGCCAGCAGCCAAGTTCTAGCGGGTACGACCGGGGAGCTGTTTTTT. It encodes CASSQVLAGTTGELFF.

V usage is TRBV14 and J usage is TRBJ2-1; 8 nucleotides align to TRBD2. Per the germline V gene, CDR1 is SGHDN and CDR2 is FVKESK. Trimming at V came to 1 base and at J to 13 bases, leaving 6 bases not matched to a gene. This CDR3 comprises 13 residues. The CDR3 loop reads CASSQGAAGEQFF. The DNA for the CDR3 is TGTGCCAGCAGCCAAGGGGCAGCGGGGGAACAGTTCTTC.

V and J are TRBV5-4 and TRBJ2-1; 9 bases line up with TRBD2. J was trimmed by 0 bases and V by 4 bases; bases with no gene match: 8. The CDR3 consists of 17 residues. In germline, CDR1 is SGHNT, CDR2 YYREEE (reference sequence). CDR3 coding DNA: TGTGCCAGCAGCCCCGCGGGAGGGGGCAACTCCTACAATGAGCAGTTCTTC. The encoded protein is CASSPAGGGNSYNEQFF.

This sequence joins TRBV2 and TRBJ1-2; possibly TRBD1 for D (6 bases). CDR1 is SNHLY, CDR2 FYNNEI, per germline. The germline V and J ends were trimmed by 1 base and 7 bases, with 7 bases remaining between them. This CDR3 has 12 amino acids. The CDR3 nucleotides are TGTGCCAGCAGTGAAGAGGGGGGTGGCTACACCTTC. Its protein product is CASSEEGGGYTF.

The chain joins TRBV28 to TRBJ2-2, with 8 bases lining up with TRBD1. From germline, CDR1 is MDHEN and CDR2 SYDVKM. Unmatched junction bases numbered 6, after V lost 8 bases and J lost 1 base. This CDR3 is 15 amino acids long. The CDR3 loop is CASVTGQGNTGELFF. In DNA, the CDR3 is TGTGCCAGCGTGACAGGACAGGGGAACACCGGGGAGCTGTTTTTT.

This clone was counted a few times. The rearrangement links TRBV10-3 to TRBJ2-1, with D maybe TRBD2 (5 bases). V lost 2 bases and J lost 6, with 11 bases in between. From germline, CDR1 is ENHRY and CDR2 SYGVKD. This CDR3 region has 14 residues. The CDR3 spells CAISEAGTSNEQFF. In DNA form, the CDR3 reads TGTGCCATCAGTGAGGCCGGCACTAGCAATGAGCAGTTCTTC.

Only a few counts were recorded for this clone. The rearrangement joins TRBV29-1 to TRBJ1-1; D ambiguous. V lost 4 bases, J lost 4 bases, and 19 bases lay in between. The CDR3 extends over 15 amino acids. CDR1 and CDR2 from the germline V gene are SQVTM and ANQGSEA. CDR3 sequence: CSVGPPGGVGTEAFF. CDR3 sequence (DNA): TGCAGCGTTGGACCTCCTGGAGGTGTGGGCACTGAAGCTTTCTTT.

The DNA for the CDR3 is TGCGCCAGCAGCCAAGAACACAACACTGAAGCTTTCTTT. It yields the protein CASSQEHNTEAFF. The genes are TRBV4-3 and TRBJ1-1, with D unresolved. V was trimmed by 0 bases and J by 2 bases, leaving 4 bases between them. CDR3 length equals 13 residues. Germline V CDR1 and CDR2: LGHNA, YSLEER.

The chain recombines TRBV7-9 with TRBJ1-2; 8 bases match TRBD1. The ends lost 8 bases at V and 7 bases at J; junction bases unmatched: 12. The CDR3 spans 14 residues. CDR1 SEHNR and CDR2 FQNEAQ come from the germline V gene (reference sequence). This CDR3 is CASHYWTGHGGYTF. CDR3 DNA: TGTGCCAGCCATTATTGGACAGGGCACGGTGGCTACACCTTC.

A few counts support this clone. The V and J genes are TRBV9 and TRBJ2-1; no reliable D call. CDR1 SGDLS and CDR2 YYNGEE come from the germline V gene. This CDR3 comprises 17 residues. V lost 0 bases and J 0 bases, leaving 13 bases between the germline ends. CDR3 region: CASSVGGGWSSYNEQFF. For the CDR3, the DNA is TGTGCCAGCAGCGTAGGAGGTGGGTGGAGCTCCTACAATGAGCAGTTCTTC.

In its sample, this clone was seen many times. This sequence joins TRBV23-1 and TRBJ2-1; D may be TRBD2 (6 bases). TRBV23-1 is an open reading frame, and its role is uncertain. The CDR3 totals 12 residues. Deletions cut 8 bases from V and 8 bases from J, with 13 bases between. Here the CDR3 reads CASGSWGDEQFF. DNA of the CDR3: TGCGCCAGCGGATCCTGGGGGGATGAGCAGTTCTTC.

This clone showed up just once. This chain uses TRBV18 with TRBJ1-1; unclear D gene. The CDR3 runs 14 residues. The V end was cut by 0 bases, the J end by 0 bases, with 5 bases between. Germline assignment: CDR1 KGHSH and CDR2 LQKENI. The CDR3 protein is CASSPPIVNTEAFF. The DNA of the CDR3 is TGTGCCAGCTCACCACCGATCGTGAACACTGAAGCTTTCTTT.

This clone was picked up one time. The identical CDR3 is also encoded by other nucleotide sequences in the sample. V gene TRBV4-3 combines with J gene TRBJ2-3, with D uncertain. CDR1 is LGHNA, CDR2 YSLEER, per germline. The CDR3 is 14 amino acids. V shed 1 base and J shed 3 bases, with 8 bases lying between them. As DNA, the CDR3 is TGCGCCAGCAGCCAAGGTCTAGGGACAGATACGCAGTATTTT. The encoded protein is CASSQGLGTDTQYF.

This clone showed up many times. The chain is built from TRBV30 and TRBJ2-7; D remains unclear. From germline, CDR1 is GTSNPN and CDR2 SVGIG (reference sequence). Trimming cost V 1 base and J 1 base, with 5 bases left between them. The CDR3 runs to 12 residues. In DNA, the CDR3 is TGTGCCTGGAGTGGGCCGTCCTACGAGCAGTACTTC. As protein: CAWSGPSYEQYF.

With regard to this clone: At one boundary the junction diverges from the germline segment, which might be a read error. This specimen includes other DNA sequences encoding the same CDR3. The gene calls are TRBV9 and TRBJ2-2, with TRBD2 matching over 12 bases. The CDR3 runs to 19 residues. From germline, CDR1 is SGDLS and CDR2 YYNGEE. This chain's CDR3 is CASSAGLAGGPENTGELFF. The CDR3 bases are TGTGCCAGCAGCGCGGGGCTAGCGGGAGGGCCTGAGAACACCGGGGAGCTGTTCTTT.

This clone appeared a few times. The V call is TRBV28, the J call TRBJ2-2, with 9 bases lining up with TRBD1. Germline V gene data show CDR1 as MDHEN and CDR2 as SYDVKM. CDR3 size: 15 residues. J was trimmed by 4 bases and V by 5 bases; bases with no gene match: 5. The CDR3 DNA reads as TGTGCCAGCAGTGACAGGGGGGACGCCACCGGGGAGCTGTTTTTT. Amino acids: CASSDRGDATGELFF.

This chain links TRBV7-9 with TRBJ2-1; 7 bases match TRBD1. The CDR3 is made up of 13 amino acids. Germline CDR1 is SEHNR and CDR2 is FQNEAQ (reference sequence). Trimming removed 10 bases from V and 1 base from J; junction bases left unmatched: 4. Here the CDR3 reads CANEGASYNEQFF. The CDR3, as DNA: TGTGCCAACGAGGGGGCGTCCTACAATGAGCAGTTCTTC.

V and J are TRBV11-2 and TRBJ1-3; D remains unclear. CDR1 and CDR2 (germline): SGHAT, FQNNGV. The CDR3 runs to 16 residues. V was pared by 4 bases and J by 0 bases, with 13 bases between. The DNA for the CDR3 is TGTGCCAGCAGCTATGTTCGATCACTCTCTGGAAACACCATATATTTT. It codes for CASSYVRSLSGNTIYF.

CDR3 loop: CASSPSGGAKFF. In nucleotides, the CDR3 is TGTGCCAGCAGCCCCTCAGGGGGCGCGAAGTTCTTC. The J gene is TRBJ2-1, the V gene TRBV7-8; 8 bases are shared with TRBD1. Germline assignment: CDR1 SGHVS and CDR2 FQNEAQ. The CDR3 spans 12 residues. V dropped 5 bases and J dropped 14; count of bases not matched to a gene: 8.